The 28 T cell receptor beta chains reported below all come from one sample, sequenced in a study of T cell responses to AZD1222 COVID-19 vaccine. Generated by immunoSEQ multiplex PCR, the TCRdb table keeps only in-frame clones and is missing some. The table has over 90,000 clones, more than 85% seen once. This specimen was peripheral blood, taken 28 days after the second AZD1222 dose. These receptor sequences come from an adult who received the AZD1222 COVID-19 vaccine.

V usage is TRBV19 and J usage is TRBJ2-1; 7 positions match TRBD2. The germline gives CDR1 LNHDA, CDR2 SQIVND (reference sequence). The CDR3 length is 13 residues. The V and J ends lost 7 bases and 5 bases, in that order; junction bases with no gene match: 5. The CDR3 loop is CASTTSIHNEQFF. The CDR3 bases are TGTGCCAGTACGACTAGCATCCACAATGAGCAGTTCTTC.

The rearrangement joins TRBV3-1 (or the pseudogene TRBV3-2) to TRBJ1-4; possible D gene TRBD1, 5 bases. Germline CDR1 and CDR2: LGHDT and YNNKEL (reference sequence). CDR3 length: 14 amino acids. Trimming cost V 3 bases and J 7 bases, with 12 bases left between them. As DNA, the CDR3 is TGTGCCAGCAGCCAGCCGGGGGGAGGTGAAAAACTGTTTTTT. It translates to CASSQPGGGEKLFF.

The chain joins TRBV7-9 to TRBJ1-2, with 10 bases that match TRBD1. The CDR3 contains 17 residues. V gave up 4 bases and J gave up 2 bases; unmatched junction bases: 10. Germline loops: CDR1 SEHNR, CDR2 FQNEAQ (reference sequence). The DNA for the CDR3 is TGTGCCAGCAGCTCGAGGGTCCGACAGGGGGCGAACTATGGCTACACCTTC. Protein sequence: CASSSRVRQGANYGYTF.

The chain uses TRBV6-1 and TRBJ1-2; D perhaps matches TRBD1 (5 bases). V was trimmed by 2 bases and J by 1 base, leaving 11 bases between them. CDR1 and CDR2 (germline): MNHNS, SASEGT. There are 15 residues in the CDR3. The CDR3: CASSEPGRLNYGYTF. The CDR3 coding sequence is TGTGCCAGCAGTGAACCAGGGCGACTTAACTATGGCTACACCTTC.

V is TRBV11-2 and J is TRBJ2-1; the D call may be TRBD1 or TRBD2 (6 bases each). V shed 1 base and J shed 5 bases, with 24 bases lying between them. Germline V gene sequence: CDR1 SGHAT, CDR2 FQNNGV. This CDR3 contains 19 residues. The CDR3 sequence: CASSLGGAGLRTRDNEQFF. CDR3 DNA sequence: TGTGCCAGCAGCTTAGGGGGGGCGGGGCTCCGCACTCGGGACAATGAGCAGTTCTTC.

The J gene is TRBJ1-5, the V gene TRBV7-8; D possibly corresponds to TRBD1 (5 bases). The germline gives CDR1 SGHVS, CDR2 FQNEAQ. Trimming removed 6 bases at V and 6 bases at J, with 18 bases between. The CDR3 has 15 amino acids. For the CDR3, the DNA is TGTGCCAGCAGTCAAGGGAGAGGGGCAGTTCAGCCCCAGCATTTT. It yields the protein CASSQGRGAVQPQHF.

V and J are TRBV12-3 or TRBV12-4 and TRBJ1-1; 7 bases are shared with TRBD1. Trimming removed 6 bases from V and 3 bases from J; junction bases left unmatched: 4. The CDR3 has 13 amino acids. This CDR3 is CASRGTGDTEAFF. CDR3 bases: TGTGCCAGCAGGGGCACAGGGGACACTGAAGCTTTCTTT.

The V gene is TRBV7-2, the J gene TRBJ2-5; no clear D gene. CDR1 and CDR2 (germline): SGHTA, FQGNSA. The CDR3 has 17 residues. With 5 bases removed from V and 4 bases from J, the gap between germline ends came to 23 bases. CDR3 residues: CASSLSALTQKGETQYF. The CDR3 DNA reads TGTGCCAGCAGCCTCTCCGCCCTGACCCAAAAGGGAGAGACCCAGTACTTC.

V gene TRBV7-7 combines with J gene TRBJ2-1; 10 nucleotides match TRBD2. CDR1 and CDR2 from the germline V gene are SSHAT and FNYEAQ (reference sequence). The CDR3 extends over 18 amino acids. Unmatched junction bases numbered 15, after V lost 5 bases and J lost 5 bases. The CDR3 protein is CASSPGASGGERNNEQFF. The CDR3, as DNA: TGTGCCAGCAGCCCTGGGGCTAGCGGGGGCGAAAGAAACAATGAGCAGTTCTTC.

The chain carries TRBV9 and TRBJ2-1, with 13 bases identical to TRBD2. Germline V gene lookup returns CDR1 SGDLS and CDR2 YYNGEE. Unmatched junction bases numbered 3, after V lost 3 bases and J lost 3 bases. This CDR3 region has 16 residues. In nucleotides, the CDR3 is TGTGCCAGCAGCGCGACTAGCGGGGGGATCTACAATGAGCAGTTCTTC. Its protein is CASSATSGGIYNEQFF.

This clone came up once. The rearrangement joins TRBV6-1 to TRBJ1-2; TRBD1 is a possible D gene (5 bases). Germline-derived CDR1 and CDR2 are MNHNS and SASEGT. Trimming took 1 base from V and 5 from J, leaving 11 bases between them. This CDR3 has 14 amino acids. CDR3 residues: CASSEVAGIYGYTF. The DNA for the CDR3 is TGTGCCAGCAGTGAAGTCGCAGGGATATATGGCTACACCTTC.

The V gene is TRBV28, the J gene TRBJ2-7; possible D gene TRBD1, 5 bases. The CDR3 runs to 18 residues. Germline lookup yields CDR1 MDHEN and CDR2 SYDVKM. The V end lost 5 bases, the J end lost 0 bases, and 23 bases lay between the germline ends. The CDR3 loop is CASSPPSRATSSSYEQYF. CDR3 nucleotides: TGTGCCAGCAGTCCGCCGTCCAGGGCAACCTCGAGCTCCTACGAGCAGTACTTC.

V is TRBV10-3 and J is TRBJ2-7; 9 bases are a match to TRBD1. Germline V gives CDR1 ENHRY, CDR2 SYGVKD. The CDR3 has 14 residues. After removal of 4 bases from V and 6 bases from J, the junction contained 7 bases not matched to a gene. DNA for the CDR3: TGTGCCATCAGTGGCCGGACAGGGGACGGCGAGCAGTACTTC. Amino acid sequence: CAISGRTGDGEQYF.

The V gene is TRBV3-1 (or the pseudogene TRBV3-2), the J gene TRBJ2-2; D is unclear. Per the germline V gene, CDR1 is LGHDT and CDR2 is YNNKEL (reference sequence). The CDR3 is made up of 16 amino acids. With 4 bases removed from V and 6 bases from J, the gap between germline ends came to 18 bases. CDR3 sequence (DNA): TGTGCCAGCAGCCCCAAACCCCGAATTTATCCCGGGGAGCTGTTTTTT. Its translation is CASSPKPRIYPGELFF.

The V call is TRBV7-8, the J call TRBJ2-7; D might be TRBD2 (5 bases). The CDR3 loop spans 14 amino acids. Looked up from germline, CDR1 is SGHVS and CDR2 is FQNEAQ. Deletions cut 1 base from V and 0 bases from J, with 7 bases between. CDR3 sequence (DNA): TGTGCCAGCAGCTTAGAAGGGAGCTCCTACGAGCAGTACTTC. This codes for CASSLEGSSYEQYF.

The CDR3 sequence is CASSLGPGALYGYTF. CDR3 DNA: TGTGCCAGCAGTTTGGGTCCGGGGGCTCTCTATGGCTACACCTTC. This chain connects TRBV27 to TRBJ1-2, with TRBD1 as a possible D gene (6 bases). Trimming took 3 bases from V and 4 from J, leaving 15 bases between them. CDR3 length equals 15 residues. In germline, CDR1 is MNHEY, CDR2 SMNVEV (reference sequence).

The genes are TRBV5-1 and TRBJ2-1; TRBD2 aligns across 8 bases. The germline CDR1 and CDR2 sequences are SGHRS and YFSETQ. The CDR3 consists of 14 residues. The junction had 8 bases not matched to a gene; V was cut back by 4 bases and J by 8 bases. The CDR3 loop is CASSTGGPDDEQFF. The DNA for the CDR3 is TGCGCCAGCAGCACGGGGGGGCCGGACGATGAGCAGTTCTTC.

The CDR3 here is CASRPGGTNYGYTF. The CDR3 DNA reads TGTGCCAGCAGACCAGGGGGCACGAACTATGGCTACACCTTC. The gene calls are TRBV7-2 and TRBJ1-2; 8 bases fit TRBD1. The ends lost 6 bases at V and 2 bases at J; junction bases unmatched: 5. Germline V lookup: CDR1 SGHTA, CDR2 FQGNSA. CDR3 length: 14 residues.

The gene calls are TRBV11-2 and TRBJ1-4, with a weak D call TRBD1 (6 bases). Looked up from germline, CDR1 is SGHAT and CDR2 is FQNNGV. The CDR3 extends over 16 amino acids. Between the trimmed V and J ends, which lost 4 bases and 5 bases, there was a span of 17 bases. CDR3 coding DNA: TGTGCCAGCAGCTCGGTCGGACAGATTCAAAATGAAAAACTGTTTTTT. Its protein product is CASSSVGQIQNEKLFF. Looking up the rest from reference TRBV11-2 and TRBJ1-4 gives the full variable domain: EAGVAQSPRYKIIEKRQSVAFWCNPISGHATLYWYQQILGQGPKLLIQFQNNGVVDDSQLPKDRFSAERLKGVDSTLKIQPAKLEDSAVYLCASSSVGQIQNEKLFFGSGTQLSVL.

The rearrangement links TRBV6-1 to TRBJ1-5; D uncertain. Between the trimmed V and J ends, which lost 2 bases and 0 bases, there was a span of 11 bases. Germline V gene lookup returns CDR1 MNHNS and CDR2 SASEGT. This CDR3 spans 16 amino acids. The CDR3 sequence: CASSEWEGYSNQPQHF. CDR3 nucleotide sequence: TGTGCCAGCAGTGAATGGGAGGGTTATAGCAATCAGCCCCAGCATTTT.

The J gene is TRBJ1-1, the V gene TRBV11-3; the D gene is possibly TRBD1 (6 bases). Germline V CDR1 and CDR2: SGHNT, YENEEA. There are 18 residues in the CDR3. With 1 base removed from V and 0 bases from J, the gap between germline ends came to 18 bases. The CDR3 here is CASSLAGWDNPMNTEAFF. CDR3 DNA: TGTGCCAGCAGCTTAGCGGGTTGGGACAACCCGATGAACACTGAAGCTTTCTTT.

This sequence joins TRBV5-4 and TRBJ2-5; TRBD2 aligns across 7 bases. Trimming removed 0 bases from V and 4 bases from J; junction bases left unmatched: 15. This CDR3 has 18 amino acids. The germline V gene has CDR1 SGHNT and CDR2 YYREEE (reference sequence). As DNA, the CDR3 is TGTGCCAGCAGCTTGGACACCCTTCCCCGGGGGGACCGAGAGACCCAGTACTTC. Translated, it gives CASSLDTLPRGDRETQYF.

The J gene is TRBJ2-2, the V gene TRBV1; TRBD1 is the table's D call, not checked against the DNA. TRBV1 has pseudogene status. The length of the CDR3 is 18 residues. The CDR3 nucleotides are TGCACCAGCAGCCAAGATTTGGGACAGGACTACGACACCGGGGAGCTGTTTTTT. It yields the protein CTSSQDLGQDYDTGELFF.

The V call is TRBV7-9, the J call TRBJ1-4; possible D gene TRBD1, 5 bases. The CDR3 length is 15 residues. Germline lookup yields CDR1 SEHNR and CDR2 FQNEAQ (reference sequence). V lost 5 bases, J lost 3 bases, and 13 bases lay in between. CDR3 nucleotides: TGTGCCAGCAGCCCGACGGGGGGTCCTAATGAAAAACTGTTTTTT. Its protein product is CASSPTGGPNEKLFF.

The chain has TRBV5-1 and TRBJ1-4; D uncertain. CDR1 and CDR2 (germline): SGHRS, YFSETQ. This CDR3 has 15 amino acids. The V gene lost 8 bases and the J gene lost 0 bases, with 14 bases spanning the gap. DNA for the CDR3: TGCGCCAGTTGCAGTGGATCCGCAACTAATGAAAAACTGTTTTTT. Translating it yields CASCSGSATNEKLFF.

The chain links TRBV30 to TRBJ2-5; 8 bases map to TRBD2. The germline V gene has CDR1 GTSNPN and CDR2 SVGIG (reference sequence). V shed 3 bases and J 1 base; nucleotides not matched to a gene: 4. The CDR3 is 14 amino acids. CDR3: CAWRLSGGQETQYF. The CDR3 DNA follows: TGTGCCTGGAGACTCAGCGGGGGCCAAGAGACCCAGTACTTC.

This clone is a singleton in its sample. The rearrangement joins TRBV3-1 (or the pseudogene TRBV3-2) to TRBJ1-5, with TRBD1 matching 8 bases. With V trimmed by 0 bases and J by 3 bases, 10 bases remained unmatched. The CDR3 extends over 18 amino acids. Per the germline V gene, CDR1 is LGHDT and CDR2 is YNNKEL (reference sequence). The CDR3 DNA follows: TGTGCCAGCAGCCAAGAGGAAGGGGAGACAGGGGCCAATCAGCCCCAGCATTTT. Amino acid sequence: CASSQEEGETGANQPQHF.

As DNA, the CDR3 is TGTGCCAGCAGGGGGACAGGGTTCACCGGGGAGCTGTTTTTT. Amino acid sequence: CASRGTGFTGELFF. V is TRBV28 and J is TRBJ2-2; 9 bases are a match to TRBD1. V was pared by 6 bases and J by 4 bases, with 3 bases of the junction left unmatched. Per germline, CDR1 MDHEN and CDR2 SYDVKM. CDR3 length: 14 amino acids.